This T cell receptor (beta chain) was recorded in a study of blood T cells in healthy people across ages. Germline lookup yields CDR1 LGHNA and CDR2 YSLEER. V gave up 3 bases and J gave up 4 bases; unmatched junction bases: 11. There are 17 residues in the CDR3. In each sample, at least 6.5 million PBMCs were isolated. Then a second PCR, running about 6 to 11 cycles, was carried out with a sample-barcoded 5' primer and a J-beta primer mix. One entry per CDR3 protein results from TCRdb running MiXCR on the 5' RACE reads. The table records 760,000 or so distinct CDR3 sequences, 20% to 30% of them present only once. The data also belong to a second study, concerning T cells of mothers and their children.

This sequence joins TRBV4-3 and TRBJ2-3, with 9 bases that match TRBD1. The origin of this receptor is a boy younger than 18 in good health. Sample: blood. The CDR3 sequence: CASSQETQGAHSDTQYF. CDR3 sequence (DNA): TGCGCCAGCAGCCAGGAAACACAGGGGGCGCATTCAGATACGCAGTATTTT.